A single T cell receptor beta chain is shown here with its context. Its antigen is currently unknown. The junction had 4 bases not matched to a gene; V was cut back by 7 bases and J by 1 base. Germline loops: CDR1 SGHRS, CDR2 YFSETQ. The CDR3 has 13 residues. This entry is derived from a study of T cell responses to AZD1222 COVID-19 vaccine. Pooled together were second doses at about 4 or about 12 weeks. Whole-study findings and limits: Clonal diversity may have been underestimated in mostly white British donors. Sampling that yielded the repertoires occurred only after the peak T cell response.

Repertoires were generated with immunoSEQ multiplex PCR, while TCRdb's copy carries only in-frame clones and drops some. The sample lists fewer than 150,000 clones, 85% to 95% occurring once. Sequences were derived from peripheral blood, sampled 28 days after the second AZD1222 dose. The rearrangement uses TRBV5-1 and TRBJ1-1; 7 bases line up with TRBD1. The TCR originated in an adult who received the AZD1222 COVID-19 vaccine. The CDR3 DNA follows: TGCGCCAGCCGGAGGGACAGGAACACTGAAGCTTTCTTT. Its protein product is CASRRDRNTEAFF.